This T cell receptor (beta chain) originates from a study of blood T cell repertoires in COVID-19. Overall study: The United States, Italy and Spain supplied acute and convalescent COVID-19 samples. Sources were T cells, B-cell-depleted T cells, or PBMCs; the material itself was cDNA or gDNA.

In the authors' methods: Amplification of reference gene primers provided the estimated nucleated cell counts. This table comes from immunoSEQ multiplex PCR, and its TCRdb copy is limited to in-frame clones, with some not included. The DNA gave D and trimming, while V, J and clone size come from that table. The sample lists roughly 71,000 clones; roughly 90% were seen once. The receptor was isolated from a man younger than 40 with acute or convalescent COVID-19. The sequenced sample consisted of peripheral blood.

The CDR3 is CSVGSAGNEKLFF. CDR3 nucleotides: TGCAGCGTTGGCTCCGCAGGGAATGAAAAACTGTTTTTT. J is TRBJ1-4 and V is TRBV29-1; possible D gene TRBD1, 5 bases. V was clipped by 4 bases and J by 5 bases, with 11 bases between them. CDR3 length: 13 amino acids. Per germline, CDR1 SQVTM and CDR2 ANQGSEA.